The 18 T cell receptor beta chains below all came from one sample that was sequenced in a study of blood T cell repertoires in COVID-19. Here immunoSEQ multiplex PCR was the method, and the copy in TCRdb shows in-frame clones only, minus some. The sample has 50,000 or so clones; 75% to 90% are singletons. Sequenced: peripheral blood. Receptor source: a human donor in a cohort sampled during active COVID-19.

The chain has TRBV10-2 and TRBJ2-7; perhaps TRBD2 as D (5 bases). Germline lookup yields CDR1 WSHSY and CDR2 SAAADI. The V end was cut by 3 bases, the J end by 3 bases, with 12 bases between. CDR3 length: 14 amino acids. CDR3 bases: TGCGCCAGCAGTGAACCGGGGTCCCTCTACGAGCAGTACTTC. Its translation is CASSEPGSLYEQYF.

J is TRBJ2-2 and V is TRBV7-3, with 8 bases identical to TRBD2. With 5 bases clipped from V and 7 bases from J, the junction kept 9 bases outside the gene matches. The CDR3 loop spans 15 amino acids. Per germline, CDR1 SGHTA and CDR2 FQGTGA. The CDR3 nucleotides read TGTGCCAGCAGCAGCAGCGGGGGTTACTACGGGGAGCTGTTTTTT. It codes for CASSSSGGYYGELFF.

This clone was counted a single time. V and J are TRBV27 and TRBJ2-7; 7 bases line up with TRBD1. The CDR3 runs 15 residues. V lost 7 bases and J lost 1; bases outside the gene matches: 10. Germline V lookup: CDR1 MNHEY, CDR2 SMNVEV (reference sequence). Here the CDR3 reads CASKNRQGPSYEQYF. For the CDR3, the DNA is TGTGCCAGCAAGAACCGACAGGGTCCGTCCTACGAGCAGTACTTC.

This clone was counted a single time. The chain has TRBV28 and TRBJ1-1; D possibly corresponds to TRBD1 (5 bases). The CDR3 loop spans 10 amino acids. The V gene lost 9 bases and the J gene lost 5 bases, with 7 bases spanning the gap. Germline CDR1 and CDR2: MDHEN and SYDVKM. For the CDR3, the DNA is TGTGCCAGTAGGGGAACTGAAGCTTTCTTT. It yields the protein CASRGTEAFF.

The V and J genes are TRBV6-5 and TRBJ2-7; 8 nucleotides match TRBD1. This CDR3 has 15 residues. The germline V gene has CDR1 MNHEY and CDR2 SVGAGI. The junction had 11 bases not matched to a gene; V was cut back by 5 bases and J by 5 bases. The CDR3 loop reads CASSPPGTGSDEQYF. The CDR3 nucleotides read TGTGCCAGCAGTCCCCCCGGGACAGGATCGGACGAGCAGTACTTC.

In this sample, this clone turned up a few times. This chain connects TRBV28 to TRBJ2-1, with TRBD2 identical over 8 bases. CDR3 length: 16 amino acids. Germline V CDR1 and CDR2: MDHEN, SYDVKM. The J segment lost 5 bases and the V segment lost 2 bases, leaving 8 bases of the junction unmatched. DNA of the CDR3: TGTGCCAGCAGTTTAGCGGCGGCGGGGGGAGACAATGAGCAGTTCTTC. Protein sequence: CASSLAAAGGDNEQFF. The whole variable domain, filled in from reference TRBV28 and TRBJ2-1, reads DVKVTQSSRYLVKRTGEKVFLECVQDMDHENMFWYRQDPGLGLRLIYFSYDVKMKEKGDIPEGYSVSREKKERFSLILESASTNQTSMYLCASSLAAAGGDNEQFFGPGTRLTVL.

This clone came up once. This chain connects TRBV29-1 to TRBJ2-6; 7 nucleotides match TRBD1. The CDR3 is 17 residues long. The germline V gene encodes CDR1 SQVTM and CDR2 ANQGSEA. J was trimmed by 0 bases and V by 5 bases; bases with no gene match: 10. The CDR3 loop reads CSVKLTGTSSGANVLTF. Here the CDR3 DNA reads TGCAGCGTTAAACTGACAGGGACCTCCTCTGGGGCCAACGTCCTGACTTTC.

The chain links TRBV29-1 to TRBJ2-3, with 12 bases identical to TRBD2. Germline CDR1 is SQVTM and CDR2 is ANQGSEA. V gave up 5 bases and J gave up 8 bases; unmatched junction bases: 11. CDR3 length equals 15 residues. The CDR3 region has the DNA TGCAGCGTTCCCCAGACTAGCGGGAGCTCTGGTACGCAGTATTTT. It encodes CSVPQTSGSSGTQYF.

V usage is TRBV27 and J usage is TRBJ1-1, with D unclear. This CDR3 region has 14 residues. Germline CDR1 reads MNHEY; CDR2 reads SMNVEV (reference sequence). Between the trimmed V and J ends, which lost 5 bases and 8 bases, there was a span of 18 bases. The CDR3 coding sequence is TGTGCCAGCAGTCCGTCGGGAGGAGAAAAGGAAGCTTTCTTT. Translation: CASSPSGGEKEAFF.

The CDR3: CASSYNPAINGETQYF. DNA of the CDR3: TGTGCCAGCAGTTATAATCCGGCCATCAACGGGGAGACCCAGTACTTC. The gene calls are TRBV6-5 and TRBJ2-5, with D hard to call. This CDR3 is built from 16 residues. V was pared by 3 bases and J by 5 bases, with 19 bases between. Germline V lookup: CDR1 MNHEY, CDR2 SVGAGI.

This chain links TRBV6-4 with TRBJ2-3, with 9 bases lining up with TRBD2. This CDR3 contains 16 residues. The V gene's germline CDR1 is MRHNA and CDR2 SNTAGT. Losses at the gene ends were 6 bases for V and 6 bases for J; bases not matched to a gene: 13. The CDR3 nucleotides read TGTGCCAGCAGCCAGGGGACTAGCACATTGCGGGATACGCAGTATTTT. This encodes CASSQGTSTLRDTQYF.

The chain uses TRBV18 and TRBJ1-6, with D maybe TRBD1 (5 bases). The CDR3 consists of 15 residues. V was trimmed by 6 bases and J by 10 bases, leaving 19 bases between them. Germline V gene lookup returns CDR1 KGHSH and CDR2 LQKENI. The CDR3 loop is CASSPQEAQGSPLHF. The CDR3 DNA reads as TGTGCCAGCTCCCCTCAAGAGGCGCAGGGATCACCCCTCCACTTT. Drawing the rest from reference TRBV18 and TRBJ1-6, the complete variable domain is NAGVMQNPRHLVRRRGQEARLRCSPMKGHSHVYWYRQLPEEGLKFMVYLQKENIIDESGMPKERFSAEFPKEGPSILRIQQVVRGDSAAYFCASSPQEAQGSPLHFGNGTRLTVT.

The rearrangement uses TRBV5-4 and TRBJ2-5, with D unclear. The CDR3 sequence is 13 residues long. The V end was cut by 0 bases, the J end by 4 bases, with 7 bases between. Germline lookup yields CDR1 SGHNT and CDR2 YYREEE (reference sequence). As DNA, the CDR3 is TGTGCCAGCAGCTTGGAAACAGCAGAGACCCAGTACTTC. Encoded protein: CASSLETAETQYF.

V usage is TRBV24-1 and J usage is TRBJ1-2, with TRBD1 identical over 9 bases. There are 15 residues in the CDR3. Germline CDR1 is KGHDR and CDR2 is SFDVKD. Trimming took 5 bases from V and 8 from J; bases not matched to a gene: 11. The CDR3 nucleotides read TGTGCCACCAGTGCCACAGGGGGCGCGAAAGGCGGCTACACCTTC. Translating gives CATSATGGAKGGYTF.

The count of this clone is one. The chain links TRBV7-8 to TRBJ1-3, with 7 bases that match TRBD1. Trimming at V came to 4 bases and at J to 2 bases, leaving 2 bases not matched to a gene. The CDR3 has 14 residues. From germline, CDR1 is SGHVS and CDR2 FQNEAQ. The CDR3 protein is CASSWGTAGNTIYF. The CDR3 DNA follows: TGTGCCAGCAGCTGGGGGACAGCTGGAAACACCATATATTTT. Supplemented by reference TRBV7-8 and TRBJ1-3, the full variable domain reads GAGVSQSPRYKVAKRGQDVALRCDPISGHVSLFWYQQALGQGPEFLTYFQNEAQLDKSGLPSDRFFAERPEGSVSTLKIQRTQQEDSAVYLCASSWGTAGNTIYFGEGSWLTVV.

The chain couples TRBV9 to TRBJ2-3; the match to TRBD2 covers 8 bases. The germline gives CDR1 SGDLS, CDR2 YYNGEE. Trimming took 0 bases from V and 4 from J; bases not matched to a gene: 4. The CDR3 runs to 15 residues. CDR3 coding DNA: TGTGCCAGCAGCGTAGGCGGGAGGTTCTCAGATACGCAGTATTTT. Encoded protein: CASSVGGRFSDTQYF.

The V and J genes are TRBV5-1 and TRBJ1-1, with TRBD1 matching over 8 bases. The ends lost 1 base at V and 1 base at J; junction bases unmatched: 3. The germline V gene encodes CDR1 SGHRS and CDR2 YFSETQ. The CDR3 contains 15 residues. CDR3 bases: TGCGCCAGCAGCTTGACTGGACAGGGGAACACTGAAGCTTTCTTT. It is translated as CASSLTGQGNTEAFF.

V is TRBV11-2 and J is TRBJ1-6; no clear D gene. The CDR3 totals 16 residues. V lost 3 bases and J lost 10, with 19 bases in between. The germline V gene encodes CDR1 SGHAT and CDR2 FQNNGV. The CDR3 spells CASSLDLTGYYSPLHF. The DNA for the CDR3 is TGTGCCAGCAGCTTGGACCTCACGGGATACTACTCACCCCTCCACTTT.